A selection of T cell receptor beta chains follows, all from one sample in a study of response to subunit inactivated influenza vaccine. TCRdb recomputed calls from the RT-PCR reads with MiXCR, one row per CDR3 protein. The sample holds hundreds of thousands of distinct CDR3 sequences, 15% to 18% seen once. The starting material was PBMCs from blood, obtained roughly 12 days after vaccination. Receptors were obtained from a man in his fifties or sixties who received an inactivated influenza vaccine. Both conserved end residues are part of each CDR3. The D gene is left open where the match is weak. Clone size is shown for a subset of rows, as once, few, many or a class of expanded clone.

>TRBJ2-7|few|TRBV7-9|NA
TGTGCCAGCAGCCAGCAAGGGGGGGGGTACGAGCAGTACTTC
CASSQQGGGYEQYF
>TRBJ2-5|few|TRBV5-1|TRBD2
TGCGCCAGCAGCTTGGGGGGACTAGCGGGATCCGACGGGACCCAGTACTTC
CASSLGGLAGSDGTQYF
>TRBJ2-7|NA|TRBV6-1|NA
TGTGCCAGCGGCAATACACCGCACAGTACGGGGCCTTTTGGCTACGAGCAGTACTTC
CASGNTPHSTGPFGYEQYF
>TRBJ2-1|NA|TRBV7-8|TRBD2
TGTGCCAGCAGCTTAGGGGGACTAGCGAGCTACAATGAGCAGTTCTTC
CASSLGGLASYNEQFF
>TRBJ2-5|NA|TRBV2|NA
TGTGCCAGCAGTGTGCGACATCAGGGGGAGACCCAGTACTTC
CASSVRHQGETQYF
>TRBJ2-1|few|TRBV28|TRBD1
TGTGCCAGCAGTTCCCACGGGACAGACTACAATGAGCAGTTCTTC
CASSSHGTDYNEQFF
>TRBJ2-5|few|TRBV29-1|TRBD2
TGCAGCGCAGACCGGACCCCGGGGACTAGCCGGGAGACCCAGTACTTC
CSADRTPGTSRETQYF
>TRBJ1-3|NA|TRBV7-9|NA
TGTGCCATCCACTCTGGAAACACCATATATTTT
CAIHSGNTIYF
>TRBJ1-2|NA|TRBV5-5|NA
TGTGCCAGCAGCTTGGAAGGGTACAGCTATGGCTACACCTTC
CASSLEGYSYGYTF
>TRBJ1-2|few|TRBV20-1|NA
TGCAGTGCAGACCCGGACAGCGTGTTGTATGGCTACACCTTC
CSADPDSVLYGYTF
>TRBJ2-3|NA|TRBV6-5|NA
TGTGCCAGCAGTTACAACCCGGTTAGGCCGGATACGCAGTATTTT
CASSYNPVRPDTQYF
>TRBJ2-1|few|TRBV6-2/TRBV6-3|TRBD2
TGTGCCAGCAGAGACCAGGGACTAGCGGGAGGGGTCAATGAGCAGTTCTTC
CASRDQGLAGGVNEQFF
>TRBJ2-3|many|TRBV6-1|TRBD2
TGTGCCAGCAGTTTGACTAGCGGTACAGATACGCAGTATTTT
CASSLTSGTDTQYF
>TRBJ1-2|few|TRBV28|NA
TGTGCCAGCAGAACAGGGTCCTATGGCTACACCTTC
CASRTGSYGYTF
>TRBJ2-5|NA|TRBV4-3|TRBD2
TGCGCCAGCAGCCAAGATGGGAGGGTTGGAGAGACCCAGTACTTC
CASSQDGRVGETQYF
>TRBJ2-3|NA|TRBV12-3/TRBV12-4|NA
TGTGCCGGCGGGGTCGGCAACACAGATACGCAGTATTTT
CAGGVGNTDTQYF
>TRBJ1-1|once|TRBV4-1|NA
TGCGCCAGCAGCCAAGAGGGACGGCCTGAAGCTTTCTTT
CASSQEGRPEAFF
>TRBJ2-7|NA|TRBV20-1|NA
TGCAGTGTCGAATCTGACACTTCCTACGAGCAGTACTTC
CSVESDTSYEQYF
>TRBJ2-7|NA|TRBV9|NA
TGTGCCAGCAGCCTGACGGGGGCCCACCAGGAGCATTACTTC
CASSLTGAHQEHYF
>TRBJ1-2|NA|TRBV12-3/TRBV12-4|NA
TGTGCCAGCAGCCGGCCCAGAAACTATGGCTACACCTTC
CASSRPRNYGYTF
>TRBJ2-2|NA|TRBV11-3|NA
TGTGCCAGCAGCTTGACCGGGGGGCTGTCCACCGGGGAGCTGTTTTTT
CASSLTGGLSTGELFF
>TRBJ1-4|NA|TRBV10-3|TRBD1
TGTGCCATCAGTGGGGACAGTGCAACTAATGAAAAACTGTTTTTT
CAISGDSATNEKLFF
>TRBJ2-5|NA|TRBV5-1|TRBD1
TGCGCCAGCAGCTGGACAGGGATAAAAGGAGAGACCCAGTACTTC
CASSWTGIKGETQYF
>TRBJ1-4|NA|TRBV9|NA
TGTGCCAGCAGTCAGGAGGGGGATCGTGGGAAACTGTTTTTT
CASSQEGDRGKLFF
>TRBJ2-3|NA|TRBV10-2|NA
TGCGCCAGCAGTGAGGAGGGGAAGGGCACAGATACGCAGTATTTT
CASSEEGKGTDTQYF
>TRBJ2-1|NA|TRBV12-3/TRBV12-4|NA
TGCGCCAGCAGTTTAGAGTGGGGGGCGTACAATGAGCAGTTCTTC
CASSLEWGAYNEQFF
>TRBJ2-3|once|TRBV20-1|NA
TGCAGTGCTACCCCGACCTCCCTTGGGTCGTATTTT
CSATPTSLGSYF
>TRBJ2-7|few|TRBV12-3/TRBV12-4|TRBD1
TGTGCCAGCAGTCATGGGGACAGGGGTTGGTACGAGCAGTACTTC
CASSHGDRGWYEQYF
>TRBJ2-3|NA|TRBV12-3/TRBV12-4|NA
TGTGCCAGCAGTGCCAGTACAGGAGGTACGCAGTATTTT
CASSASTGGTQYF
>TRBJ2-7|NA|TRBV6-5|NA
TGTGCCAGCAGTTACTCGACCCAGGGGCTATACGAGCAGTACTTC
CASSYSTQGLYEQYF
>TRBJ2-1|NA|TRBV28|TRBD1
TGTGCCAGCAGTTTGGGACAGTGGGATGAGCAGTTCTTC
CASSLGQWDEQFF
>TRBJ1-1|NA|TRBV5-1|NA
TGCGCCAGCAGCTATACCCGGTCCGTCACTGAAGCTTTCTTT
CASSYTRSVTEAFF